Following are 19 T cell receptor beta chains from one sample sequenced in a study of graft-versus-host responses after intestinal transplantation. Tissue from the graft was processed to free its intraepithelial and lamina propria lymphocytes. Sequencing was performed with immunoSEQ multiplex PCR; in TCRdb, only in-frame clones are kept and a portion is missing. The repertoire holds about 16,000 clones, with 75% to 85% as singletons. The material sequenced was ileum tissue, taken roughly 3.5 months after intestinal transplant. These receptors were collected from a human patient who received an intestinal transplant, so some T cells may come from the graft donor.

The V and J genes are TRBV28 and TRBJ1-1; D not resolved. Germline V gives CDR1 MDHEN, CDR2 SYDVKM. The CDR3 extends over 13 amino acids. With 4 bases removed from V and 4 bases from J, the gap between germline ends came to 10 bases. CDR3 residues: CASSSLPGTEAFF. CDR3 nucleotide sequence: TGTGCCAGCAGTTCCCTCCCCGGCACTGAAGCTTTCTTT.

The chain carries TRBV28 and TRBJ2-7, with D possibly matching TRBD2 (6 bases). Trimming cost V 6 bases and J 7 bases, with 25 bases left between them. The CDR3 runs to 16 residues. In germline, CDR1 is MDHEN, CDR2 SYDVKM. CDR3: CASSRNRPRRAWEQYF. In nucleotides, the CDR3 is TGTGCCAGCAGCCGCAATCGCCCCCGGAGGGCCTGGGAGCAGTACTTC.

V is TRBV5-1 and J is TRBJ2-2; weak D call: TRBD2 (6 bases). CDR1 is SGHRS, CDR2 YFSETQ, per germline. The V end was cut by 0 bases, the J end by 8 bases, with 11 bases between. The CDR3 loop spans 14 amino acids. Here the CDR3 DNA reads TGCGCCAGCAGCTTGGGACTAGACATTGGGGAGCTGTTTTTT. As protein: CASSLGLDIGELFF.

This sequence joins TRBV5-1 and TRBJ2-5; 8 bases match TRBD2. Unmatched junction bases numbered 6, after V lost 4 bases and J lost 4 bases. Germline V CDR1 and CDR2: SGHRS, YFSETQ. This CDR3 has 14 residues. The CDR3 loop reads CASSRSGIRETQYF. The CDR3 coding sequence is TGCGCCAGCAGCCGTAGCGGGATTAGAGAGACCCAGTACTTC. The variable domain in full, completed from reference TRBV5-1 and TRBJ2-5, reads KAGVTQTPRYLIKTRGQQVTLSCSPISGHRSVSWYQQTPGQGLQFLFEYFSETQRNKGNFPGRFSGRQFSNSRSEMNVSTLELGDSALYLCASSRSGIRETQYFGPGTRLLVL.

Points on this clone: Its ends do not fully match the called genes, so a read error is possible. V is TRBV29-1 and J is TRBJ2-7; 7 bases fit TRBD2. The CDR3 is 15 amino acids. In germline, CDR1 is SQVTM, CDR2 ANQGSEA. The CDR3 sequence: CSVSGTGGSRHEQHF. The DNA of the CDR3 is TGCAGCGTTTCAGGGACTGGCGGGAGTCGCCACGAGCAGCACTTC.

On this clone itself: A far larger clone is a single base away, which makes a read error likely. The chain recombines TRBV13 with TRBJ2-2, with 7 bases fitting TRBD1. Trimming removed 3 bases from V and 5 bases from J; junction bases left unmatched: 3. CDR3 length: 14 residues. The germline CDR1 and CDR2 sequences are PRHDT and FYEKMQ (reference sequence). The CDR3, as DNA: TGTGCCAGCAGCTTGGCCAGGGGGACCGGGGAGCTGTTTTTT. Translating it yields CASSLARGTGELFF.

This clone turned up a few times. V gene TRBV6-5 combines with J gene TRBJ1-3; D ambiguous. Germline V gene lookup returns CDR1 MNHEY and CDR2 SVGAGI. This CDR3 has 15 amino acids. The V gene lost 0 bases and the J gene lost 0 bases, with 6 bases spanning the gap. CDR3 DNA: TGTGCCAGCAGTTACTCGATTGTCTCTGGAAACACCATATATTTT. Residues: CASSYSIVSGNTIYF.

In this sample, this clone turned up a few times. This chain joins TRBV6-1 and TRBJ2-6, with D uncertain. V dropped 5 bases and J dropped 2 bases, with 10 bases sitting between them. Germline-derived CDR1 and CDR2 are MNHNS and SASEGT. This CDR3 region has 15 residues. The CDR3 sequence is CASSSERAGANVLTF. The CDR3 DNA is TGTGCCAGCAGTTCCGAGCGAGCTGGGGCCAACGTCCTGACTTTC.

This clone was seen only a few times. This chain connects TRBV5-1 to TRBJ1-1; 8 bases are shared with TRBD1. Losses at the gene ends were 0 bases for V and 4 bases for J; bases not matched to a gene: 2. The germline V gene encodes CDR1 SGHRS and CDR2 YFSETQ. CDR3 length: 14 amino acids. In nucleotides, the CDR3 is TGCGCCAGCAGCTTGGTGACAGGGGTCACTGAAGCTTTCTTT. Protein sequence: CASSLVTGVTEAFF.

The chain carries TRBV5-6 and TRBJ1-5; 7 nucleotides line up with TRBD1. The trim removed 4 bases at V and 0 bases at J, leaving 4 bases unmatched. Germline CDR1 and CDR2: SGHDT and YYEEEE. This CDR3 contains 15 residues. CDR3 in amino acids: CASSPGGYSNQPQHF. The CDR3 region has the DNA TGTGCCAGCAGCCCAGGGGGATATAGCAATCAGCCCCAGCATTTT.

This chain uses TRBV28 with TRBJ2-3, with TRBD2 identical over 12 bases. The CDR3 covers 16 residues. The V segment lost 5 bases and the J segment 2 bases; nucleotides outside the gene matches: 5. Germline V CDR1 and CDR2: MDHEN, SYDVKM. The CDR3 coding sequence is TGTGCCAGCAGTACCCGACTAGCGGGAGTCACAGATACGCAGTATTTT. Protein product: CASSTRLAGVTDTQYF.

The chain combines TRBV4-1 with TRBJ2-7; 9 bases align to TRBD2. Looked up from germline, CDR1 is MGHRA and CDR2 is YSYEKL. The CDR3 covers 16 residues. J gave up 3 bases and V 8 bases, and 14 bases lay outside the gene matches. This chain's CDR3 is CASRPFPLREGYEQYF. The CDR3 nucleotides are TGCGCCAGCCGGCCTTTTCCTCTGCGGGAGGGCTACGAGCAGTACTTC.

This clone has a single count. V usage is TRBV28 and J usage is TRBJ1-5, with TRBD1 matching 7 bases. Germline-derived CDR1 and CDR2 are MDHEN and SYDVKM. The CDR3 consists of 19 residues. J lost 4 bases, V lost 1 base, and 16 bases had no gene match. This chain's CDR3 is CASSLYDRDFIRGNQPQHF. Here the CDR3 DNA reads TGTGCCAGCAGTTTATACGACAGGGACTTTATCCGCGGAAATCAGCCCCAGCATTTT. Complete variable domain (other parts from reference TRBV28 and TRBJ1-5): DVKVTQSSRYLVKRTGEKVFLECVQDMDHENMFWYRQDPGLGLRLIYFSYDVKMKEKGDIPEGYSVSREKKERFSLILESASTNQTSMYLCASSLYDRDFIRGNQPQHFGDGTRLSIL.

This clone was observed a few times. The J gene is TRBJ2-7, the V gene TRBV5-4; 8 nucleotides align to TRBD1. The CDR3 length is 15 residues. V was clipped by 4 bases and J by 6 bases; unmatched bases: 12. Looked up from germline, CDR1 is SGHNT and CDR2 is YYREEE (reference sequence). The CDR3 coding sequence is TGTGCCAGCAGCCGAGACAGGGGAAAAAAGAGCGAGCAGTACTTC. It codes for CASSRDRGKKSEQYF.

CDR3 nucleotide sequence: TGTGCCATCAGAAGGACTAGCGGGAGACGGGATGAGCAGTTCTTC. This encodes CAIRRTSGRRDEQFF. The chain recombines TRBV10-3 with TRBJ2-1; 13 bases map to TRBD2. The germline CDR1 and CDR2 sequences are ENHRY and SYGVKD. The CDR3 runs 15 residues. V trimming: 6 bases; J trimming: 8 bases; junction bases outside the gene matches: 7.

The rearrangement uses TRBV19 and TRBJ1-2; D may be TRBD1 (5 bases). Germline V gives CDR1 LNHDA, CDR2 SQIVND (reference sequence). The CDR3 has 15 residues. The ends were cut back, 2 bases at V and 6 bases at J, with 16 bases in the middle. The CDR3 region is CASSISDTGTDGYTF. The CDR3 DNA reads as TGTGCCAGTAGTATAAGTGACACCGGGACGGATGGCTACACCTTC. Combining the CDR3 with reference TRBV19 and TRBJ1-2 gives the whole variable domain DGGITQSPKYLFRKEGQNVTLSCEQNLNHDAMYWYRQDPGQGLRLIYYSQIVNDFQKGDIAEGYSVSREKKESFPLTVTSAQKNPTAFYLCASSISDTGTDGYTFGSGTRLTVV.

This clone was seen just once. The rearrangement uses TRBV2 and TRBJ2-7; TRBD2 matches 8 bases. V lost 7 bases and J lost 2; bases outside the gene matches: 4. The CDR3 is 13 residues long. The germline gives CDR1 SNHLY, CDR2 FYNNEI. CDR3 nucleotides: TGTGCCAGCATACTAGCGGCCGCCTACGAGCAGTACTTC. Protein product: CASILAAAYEQYF.

This chain connects TRBV19 to TRBJ1-2; D gene ambiguous. Germline assignment: CDR1 LNHDA and CDR2 SQIVND (reference sequence). CDR3 length: 13 residues. V lost 0 bases and J 4 bases, leaving 6 bases between the germline ends. The CDR3 DNA is TGTGCCAGTAGTATAGATCTCGGCTATGGCTACACCTTC. It codes for CASSIDLGYGYTF.

V and J are TRBV19 and TRBJ2-1, with TRBD2 matching 13 bases. This CDR3 contains 16 residues. Germline V gene data show CDR1 as LNHDA and CDR2 as SQIVND (reference sequence). V shed 4 bases and J 7 bases; nucleotides not matched to a gene: 7. The CDR3 region has the DNA TGTGCCAGTAGTACCCTACTAGCGGGAGGGCTGAATGAGCAGTTCTTC. Translating it yields CASSTLLAGGLNEQFF.